This T cell receptor (beta chain) was identified in a study of T cells in narcolepsy. Data came from immunoSEQ multiplex PCR; TCRdb stores just in-frame clones and leaves some out. The sample shows 20,000 to 30,000 clones, 70% to 85% of them seen only once. The CDR3 consists of 14 residues. From germline, CDR1 is SGHAT and CDR2 FQDESV (reference sequence). Trimming at V came to 5 bases and at J to 5 bases, leaving 6 bases not matched to a gene. The sample consisted of CD45RA- memory CD4+ T cells from PBMCs. The origin of this receptor is a human donor with narcolepsy. The rearrangement uses TRBV11-1 and TRBJ2-7; 10 bases fit TRBD1. The CDR3 loop reads CASSPGQGRNEQYF. The CDR3 DNA is TGTGCCAGCAGCCCGGGACAGGGGCGAAACGAGCAGTACTTC. The full variable domain, its missing parts supplied by reference TRBV11-1 and TRBJ2-7, is EAEVAQSPRYKITEKSQAVAFWCDPISGHATLYWYRQILGQGPELLVQFQDESVVDDSQLPKDRFSAERLKGVDSTLKIQPAELGDSAMYLCASSPGQGRNEQYFGPGTRLTVT.